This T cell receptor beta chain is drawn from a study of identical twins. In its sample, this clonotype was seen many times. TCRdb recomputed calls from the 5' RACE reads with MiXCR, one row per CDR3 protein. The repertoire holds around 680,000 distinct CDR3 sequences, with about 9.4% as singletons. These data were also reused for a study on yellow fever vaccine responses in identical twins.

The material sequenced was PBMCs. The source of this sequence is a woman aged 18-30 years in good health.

The CDR3 DNA is TGTGCCAGCAACGGGGCGGGACATCCCGGGGAGCTGTTTTTT. Its translation: CASNGAGHPGELFF. This sequence joins TRBV2 and TRBJ2-2, with D perhaps TRBD1 or TRBD2 (6 bases each). CDR1 is SNHLY, CDR2 FYNNEI, per germline. With 7 bases removed from V and 6 bases from J, the gap between germline ends came to 15 bases. The length of the CDR3 is 14 residues. The full variable domain, in which reference TRBV2 and TRBJ2-2 provide the parts outside the CDR3, is EPEVTQTPSHQVTQMGQEVILRCVPISNHLYFYWYRQILGQKVEFLVSFYNNEISEKSEIFDDQFSVERPDGSNFTLKIRSTKLEDSAMYFCASNGAGHPGELFFGEGSRLTVL.